This entry is about one T cell receptor (beta chain). Its antigen is as yet unknown. The sample is drawn from a study of graft-versus-host responses after intestinal transplantation. Study-level points and caveats: Allografts of patients with graft-donor T cell macrochimerism showed high graft-versus-host to host-versus-graft clone ratios. The marrow of recipients harbored GvH clones, and ileum or blood showed some of them first.

Germline V gene data show CDR1 as GTSNPN and CDR2 as SVGIG (reference sequence). CDR3 length equals 12 residues. V was pared by 1 base and J by 0 bases, with 4 bases between. Repertoires were generated with immunoSEQ multiplex PCR, while TCRdb's copy carries only in-frame clones and drops some. The sample lists 100,000 or so clones; 91% were seen once. This receptor was identified in a human donor who was the organ donor for an intestinal transplant. Specimen: unstimulated CD4+ T cells sorted from spleen or lymph node cells, collected before transplant. The chain carries TRBV30 and TRBJ2-7; unclear D gene. CDR3 DNA sequence: TGTGCCTGGAGTGACAACTCCTACGAGCAGTACTTC. It codes for CAWSDNSYEQYF.